The clone carrying this TCR beta chain was seen once. Germline V gene data show CDR1 as LNHDA and CDR2 as SQIVND (reference sequence). The CDR3 runs 15 residues. Trimming stripped 3 bases from V and 5 bases from J, with 16 bases between. The data originate from a study of T cell changes during pregnancy in multiple sclerosis. Only in-frame clones appear in the TCRdb table, and some are missing; sequencing was by immunoSEQ multiplex PCR. The table records under 60,000 clones, about 90% of them present only once. The chain links TRBV19 to TRBJ2-5; weak D call: TRBD2 (7 bases). The source was CD4+ T cells from peripheral blood mononuclear cells, collected after pregnancy. This receptor was obtained from a female donor with multiple sclerosis, enrolled in a pregnancy study. CDR3: CASSMSWGGLETQYF. CDR3 sequence (DNA): TGTGCCAGTAGTATGTCTTGGGGGGGCCTGGAGACCCAGTACTTC.